Listed here are 26 T cell receptor beta chains from one sample, sequenced in a study of blood T cell repertoires in COVID-19. The protocol was immunoSEQ multiplex PCR, while the TCRdb copy is restricted to in-frame clones and leaves out a portion. Of some 290,000 clones in the sample, 90% to 95% were seen once. Sequences were obtained from PBMCs or T cells enriched from blood (not recorded which). Receptors were obtained from a woman aged 25 to 39 who had been exposed to COVID-19.

This chain uses TRBV7-8 with TRBJ1-4; D ambiguous. Germline CDR1 and CDR2: SGHVS and FQNEAQ. V lost 3 bases and J 7 bases, leaving 6 bases between the germline ends. The CDR3 has 12 residues. The chain's CDR3 is CASSFDSEKLFF. As DNA, the CDR3 is TGTGCCAGCAGCTTTGATAGTGAAAAACTGTTTTTT.

The genes are TRBV7-9 and TRBJ1-4; TRBD1 is a possible D gene (6 bases). CDR1 and CDR2 from the germline V gene are SEHNR and FQNEAQ (reference sequence). The CDR3 has 16 residues. The ends were cut back, 5 bases at V and 0 bases at J, with 13 bases in the middle. The CDR3 nucleotides are TGTGCCAGCAGCACAGGACAGCCCTCAACTAATGAAAAACTGTTTTTT. This gives the protein CASSTGQPSTNEKLFF.

The chain couples TRBV7-9 to TRBJ1-3; 11 nucleotides line up with TRBD1. V shed 5 bases and J 4 bases; nucleotides not matched to a gene: 16. This CDR3 is 19 amino acids long. From germline, CDR1 is SEHNR and CDR2 FQNEAQ (reference sequence). The CDR3 coding sequence is TGTGCCAGCAGCGGTCGCCGGGACAGGGGGTTAATTTGGGGAAACACCATATATTTT. As protein: CASSGRRDRGLIWGNTIYF. Looking up the rest from reference TRBV7-9 and TRBJ1-3 gives the full variable domain: DTGVSQNPRHKITKRGQNVTFRCDPISEHNRLYWYRQTLGQGPEFLTYFQNEAQLEKSRLLSDRFSAERPKGSFSTLEIQRTEQGDSAMYLCASSGRRDRGLIWGNTIYFGEGSWLTVV.

The chain links TRBV2 to TRBJ2-7, with D possibly matching TRBD1 (5 bases). Per germline, CDR1 SNHLY and CDR2 FYNNEI. The CDR3 contains 12 residues. V dropped 7 bases and J dropped 3 bases, with 10 bases sitting between them. In nucleotides, the CDR3 is TGTGCCAGCATGAGACAGATCTACGAGCAGTACTTC. Amino acid sequence: CASMRQIYEQYF.

This clone has just a few counts. This sequence joins TRBV7-8 and TRBJ1-2, with 9 positions matching TRBD1. The CDR3 contains 14 residues. CDR1 is SGHVS and CDR2 is FQNEAQ in the germline V gene. Trimming removed 8 bases from V and 3 bases from J; junction bases left unmatched: 7. CDR3 sequence reads: CASDSGTGYYGYTF. For the CDR3, the DNA is TGTGCCAGCGATTCCGGGACAGGGTACTATGGCTACACCTTC.

This chain uses TRBV21-1 with TRBJ2-2; the DNA was not compared with TRBD2, the D call given in the table. TRBV21-1 has pseudogene status. CDR3 length: 18 amino acids. The CDR3 bases are TGTGCCAGCAGCAATGGGACTAGCGGGGGCGACAACACCGGGGAGCTGTTTTTT. Its protein product is CASSNGTSGGDNTGELFF.

This chain's CDR3 is CASSGTKNGQGNGYTF. The DNA for the CDR3 is TGTGCCAGCAGTGGGACCAAAAACGGACAGGGGAATGGCTACACCTTC. The V gene is TRBV25-1, the J gene TRBJ1-2, with 9 bases identical to TRBD1. With 4 bases clipped from V and 6 bases from J, the junction kept 12 bases outside the gene matches. From germline, CDR1 is MGHDK and CDR2 SYGVNS. The CDR3 consists of 16 residues.

J is TRBJ1-1 and V is TRBV5-1; 9 positions agree with TRBD1. CDR1 and CDR2 (germline): SGHRS, YFSETQ. The CDR3 has 17 amino acids. V lost 0 bases to trimming and J lost 2 bases; unmatched junction nucleotides: 8. The CDR3 region is CASSLDRGQGANTEAFF. Here the CDR3 DNA reads TGCGCCAGCAGCTTGGATAGGGGACAGGGAGCCAACACTGAAGCTTTCTTT.

This chain links TRBV5-8 with TRBJ2-1; 9 bases are a match to TRBD2. V shed 2 bases, J shed 3 bases, and the junction held 3 bases outside the gene matches. Germline assignment: CDR1 SGHTS and CDR2 YDEGEE. The CDR3 covers 15 residues. The CDR3 loop is CASSFSGGLYNEQFF. CDR3 nucleotide sequence: TGTGCCAGCAGCTTTAGCGGGGGCCTCTACAATGAGCAGTTCTTC.

V gene TRBV4-1 combines with J gene TRBJ1-1; the D is unclear. Between the trimmed V and J ends, which lost 1 base and 5 bases, there was a span of 8 bases. Germline CDR1 and CDR2: MGHRA and YSYEKL. CDR3 size: 13 residues. The CDR3, as DNA: TGCGCCAGCAGCCAAGTTTTAGCGACTGAAGCTTTCTTT. It encodes CASSQVLATEAFF.

The gene calls are TRBV4-1 and TRBJ1-6; 8 nucleotides align to TRBD1. This CDR3 comprises 16 residues. Trimming took 0 bases from V and 9 from J; bases not matched to a gene: 7. Germline assignment: CDR1 MGHRA and CDR2 YSYEKL. CDR3: CASSQDAGGRGSPLHF. The CDR3 DNA reads TGCGCCAGCAGCCAAGATGCAGGGGGCAGGGGTTCACCCCTCCACTTT.

The gene calls are TRBV4-3 and TRBJ1-1, with 9 bases identical to TRBD1. Looked up from germline, CDR1 is LGHNA and CDR2 is YSLEER. CDR3 size: 15 residues. V dropped 3 bases and J dropped 5; count of bases not matched to a gene: 7. Here the CDR3 reads CASSHTGTGITEAFF. The CDR3 DNA is TGCGCCAGCAGCCATACCGGGACAGGGATTACTGAAGCTTTCTTT.

The chain combines TRBV7-9 with TRBJ2-1; 10 nucleotides agree with TRBD1. Germline V CDR1 and CDR2: SEHNR, FQNEAQ (reference sequence). CDR3 length: 15 amino acids. V dropped 4 bases and J dropped 2; count of bases not matched to a gene: 2. CDR3 sequence (DNA): TGTGCCAGCAGCTCCGGGACAGGGGCCTACAATGAGCAGTTCTTC. Encoded protein: CASSSGTGAYNEQFF.

The chain couples TRBV19 to TRBJ2-2; D is perhaps TRBD2 (6 bases). V lost 6 bases and J lost 6, with 20 bases in between. The germline gives CDR1 LNHDA, CDR2 SQIVND (reference sequence). There are 16 residues in the CDR3. The CDR3 coding sequence is TGTGCCAGTAGGGTGAGGGACTTGCCAAGTGCCGGGGAGCTGTTTTTT. Residues: CASRVRDLPSAGELFF.

The V and J genes are TRBV7-6 and TRBJ2-7; 8 bases align to TRBD1. CDR1 is SGHVS and CDR2 is FNYEAQ in the germline V gene. This CDR3 is built from 14 residues. Losses at the gene ends were 5 bases for V and 5 bases for J; bases not matched to a gene: 8. The CDR3 region is CASSPGQGLDEQYF. In nucleotides, the CDR3 is TGTGCCAGCAGCCCTGGACAGGGCCTCGACGAGCAGTACTTC.

This chain connects TRBV9 to TRBJ1-1; 8 bases line up with TRBD1. The CDR3 sequence is 14 residues long. V shed 4 bases, J shed 5 bases, and the junction held 7 bases outside the gene matches. Germline values: CDR1 SGDLS, CDR2 YYNGEE. The CDR3: CASSRGQGRTEAFF. Here the CDR3 DNA reads TGTGCCAGCAGCAGAGGACAGGGAAGGACTGAAGCTTTCTTT.

This clone has a single count. This chain links TRBV15 with TRBJ1-2; D possibly corresponds to TRBD1 (5 bases). Germline V CDR1 and CDR2: LNHNV, YYDKDF (reference sequence). Between the trimmed V and J ends, which lost 1 base and 2 bases, there was a span of 11 bases. The CDR3 length is 15 residues. DNA for the CDR3: TGTGCCACCAGCAGAGGGTCAGGGTTAAACTATGGCTACACCTTC. It codes for CATSRGSGLNYGYTF. Based on the CDR3 plus reference TRBV15 and TRBJ1-2, the full variable domain is DAMVIQNPRYQVTQFGKPVTLSCSQTLNHNVMYWYQQKSSQAPKLLFHYYDKDFNNEADTPDNFQSRRPNTSFCFLDIRSPGLGDTAMYLCATSRGSGLNYGYTFGSGTRLTVV.

The chain joins TRBV12-3 or TRBV12-4 to TRBJ1-2; TRBD1 aligns across 7 bases. Trimming at V came to 6 bases and at J to 8 bases, leaving 6 bases not matched to a gene. The CDR3 totals 12 residues. Written as DNA, the CDR3 is TGTGCCAGCAGCCTCCAGGGGGTCGGCTACACCTTC. It codes for CASSLQGVGYTF.

This clone was counted once. The chain has TRBV13 and TRBJ1-1; D is unclear. Germline V gene sequence: CDR1 PRHDT, CDR2 FYEKMQ (reference sequence). V shed 6 bases and J shed 0 bases, with 17 bases lying between them. CDR3 length: 16 amino acids. CDR3 nucleotide sequence: TGTGCCAGCAGGTCCGCCGGGGTCCTCCTGAACACTGAAGCTTTCTTT. Residues: CASRSAGVLLNTEAFF.

This chain uses TRBV7-2 with TRBJ1-4; a weak D match, TRBD1 (6 bases). V was shortened by 2 bases and J by 7 bases, with 14 bases between the two germline ends. Germline V gives CDR1 SGHTA, CDR2 FQGNSA. The length of the CDR3 is 15 residues. The CDR3 sequence: CASSLFGTTSEKLFF. The CDR3 nucleotides are TGTGCCAGCAGCTTATTCGGGACAACTTCTGAAAAACTGTTTTTT.

The genes are TRBV19 and TRBJ1-6, with a weak D call TRBD1 (6 bases). Per the germline V gene, CDR1 is LNHDA and CDR2 is SQIVND (reference sequence). The CDR3 loop spans 16 amino acids. The V end lost 3 bases, the J end lost 8 bases, and 17 bases lay between the germline ends. The CDR3 sequence is CASSIPGAVSDSPLHF. The CDR3 region has the DNA TGTGCCAGTAGTATTCCAGGGGCCGTGAGTGATTCACCCCTCCACTTT. Drawing the rest from reference TRBV19 and TRBJ1-6, the complete variable domain is DGGITQSPKYLFRKEGQNVTLSCEQNLNHDAMYWYRQDPGQGLRLIYYSQIVNDFQKGDIAEGYSVSREKKESFPLTVTSAQKNPTAFYLCASSIPGAVSDSPLHFGNGTRLTVT.

About this clone: Other DNA variants within this sample encode the same CDR3. The gene calls are TRBV4-2 and TRBJ1-5; D not certain. With 0 bases removed from V and 4 bases from J, the gap between germline ends came to 4 bases. CDR3 size: 13 residues. Germline-derived CDR1 and CDR2 are LGHNA and YNFKEQ. Here the CDR3 DNA reads TGTGCCAGCAGCCAAGAACAGAATCAGCCCCAGCATTTT. Its translation: CASSQEQNQPQHF.

The chain employs TRBV6-5 and TRBJ1-5; TRBD1 might be the D (5 bases). CDR3 length: 14 amino acids. V was cut by 10 bases and J by 3 bases, with 16 bases left in between. Germline V gives CDR1 MNHEY, CDR2 SVGAGI. The CDR3 loop reads CATGRQGNNQPQHF. CDR3 nucleotides: TGTGCCACAGGGAGGCAGGGAAACAATCAGCCCCAGCATTTT.

As concerns this clone: Other DNA sequences in this sample translate to the same CDR3. The chain links TRBV18 to TRBJ2-5; no firm D call. This CDR3 is 12 amino acids long. The V end lost 3 bases, the J end lost 1 base, and 3 bases lay between the germline ends. Germline loops: CDR1 KGHSH, CDR2 LQKENI. The CDR3 DNA reads as TGTGCCAGCTCACCTAGCCAAGAGACCCAGTACTTC. Residues: CASSPSQETQYF.

This clone was counted at least ten times. V is TRBV6-4 and J is TRBJ1-1, with D perhaps TRBD1 (5 bases). The germline CDR1 and CDR2 sequences are MRHNA and SNTAGT. The CDR3 spans 13 residues. V was pared by 4 bases and J by 6 bases, with 12 bases between. For the CDR3, the DNA is TGTGCCAGCAGTGCTGGGGAGGGGTCTGAAGCTTTCTTT. Protein sequence: CASSAGEGSEAFF.

The chain couples TRBV12-3 or TRBV12-4 to TRBJ1-6; D gene uncertain. This CDR3 comprises 12 residues. The V gene lost 7 bases and the J gene lost 10 bases, with 11 bases spanning the gap. The CDR3 DNA sequence: TGTGCCAGCACCGCACACCCATCACCCCTCCACTTT. This codes for CASTAHPSPLHF.